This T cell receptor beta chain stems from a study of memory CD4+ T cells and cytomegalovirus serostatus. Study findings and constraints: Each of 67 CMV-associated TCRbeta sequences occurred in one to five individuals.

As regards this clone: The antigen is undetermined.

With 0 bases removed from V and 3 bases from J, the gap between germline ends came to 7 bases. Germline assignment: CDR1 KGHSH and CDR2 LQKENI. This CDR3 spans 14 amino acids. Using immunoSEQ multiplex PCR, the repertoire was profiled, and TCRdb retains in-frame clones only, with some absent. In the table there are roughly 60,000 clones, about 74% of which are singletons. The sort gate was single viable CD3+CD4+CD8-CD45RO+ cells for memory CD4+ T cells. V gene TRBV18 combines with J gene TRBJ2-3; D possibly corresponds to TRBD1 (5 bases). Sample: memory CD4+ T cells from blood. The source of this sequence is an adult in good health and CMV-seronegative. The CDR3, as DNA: TGTGCCAGCTCACCACCGGCAGGGACAGATACGCAGTATTTT. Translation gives CASSPPAGTDTQYF.